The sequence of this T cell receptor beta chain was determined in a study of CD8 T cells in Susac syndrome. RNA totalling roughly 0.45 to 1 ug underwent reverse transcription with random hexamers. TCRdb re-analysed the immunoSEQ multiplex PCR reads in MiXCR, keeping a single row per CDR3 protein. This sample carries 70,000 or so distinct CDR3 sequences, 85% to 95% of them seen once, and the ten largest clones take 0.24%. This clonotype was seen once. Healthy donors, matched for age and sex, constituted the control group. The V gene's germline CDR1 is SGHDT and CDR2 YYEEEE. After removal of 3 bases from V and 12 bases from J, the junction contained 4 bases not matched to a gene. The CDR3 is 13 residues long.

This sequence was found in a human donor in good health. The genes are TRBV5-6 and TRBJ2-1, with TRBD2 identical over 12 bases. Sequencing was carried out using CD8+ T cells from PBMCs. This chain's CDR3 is CASSSTSGGRQFF. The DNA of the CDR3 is TGTGCCAGCAGCTCGACTAGCGGGGGTCGGCAGTTCTTC.